The rows below give T cell receptor beta chains drawn from one sample of a study of cytomegalovirus exposure and HLA in healthy donors. Repertoires were generated with immunoSEQ multiplex PCR, while TCRdb's copy carries only in-frame clones and drops some. The sample yields roughly 230,000 clones, about nine tenths seen once. Sequenced input: PBMCs. The receptors originated from a woman aged 25 to 39 in good health and CMV-seronegative. Both conserved end residues are part of each CDR3. D genes are given only for firm matches. Rows give clone size only sometimes, using once, few, many, or a class for an expanded clone.

>NA|TRBJ1-1|TRBV28|NA
CASSQPQGWDTEAFF
TGTGCCAGCAGCCAACCACAGGGATGGGACACTGAAGCTTTCTTT
>TRBD1|TRBJ2-7|TRBV18|once
CASSPLHGTDRGYEQYF
TGTGCCAGCTCACCACTTCATGGAACGGACAGGGGCTACGAGCAGTACTTC
>NA|TRBJ1-3|TRBV4-1|once
CASSPQAVSGNTIYF
TGCGCCAGCAGCCCTCAGGCCGTCTCTGGAAACACCATATATTTT
>TRBD2|TRBJ2-3|TRBV9|NA
CASSVTSVPTDTQYF
TGTGCCAGCAGCGTGACTAGCGTCCCCACAGATACGCAGTATTTT
>TRBD2|TRBJ2-7|TRBV7-2|NA
CASSFNPGLETYEQYF
TGTGCCAGCAGCTTTAACCCGGGACTAGAAACCTACGAGCAGTACTTC
>NA|TRBJ2-5|TRBV29-1|NA
CSVVKQETQYF
TGCAGCGTTGTGAAGCAAGAGACCCAGTACTTC
>TRBD1|TRBJ1-2|TRBV5-1|NA
CASRPGGGGYTF
TGCGCCAGCAGGCCAGGGGGCGGGGGCTACACCTTC
>NA|TRBJ2-7|TRBV7-2|NA
CASSLASHGYEQYF
TGTGCCAGCAGCTTAGCCAGCCACGGGTACGAGCAGTACTTC
>NA|TRBJ2-1|TRBV9|NA
CASSAPGLLYNEQFF
TGTGCCAGCAGCGCCCCCGGGCTCCTGTACAATGAGCAGTTCTTC
>NA|TRBJ1-4|TRBV6-5|NA
CASSYGQSSEKLFF
TGTGCCAGCAGTTACGGGCAGAGTAGTGAAAAACTGTTTTTT
>NA|TRBJ1-2|TRBV5-6|NA
CASSRTDHYTF
TGTGCCAGCAGCCGTACAGACCACTACACCTTC
>TRBD1|TRBJ1-3|TRBV28|once
CASRRTGGSGNTIYF
TGTGCCAGCAGAAGGACAGGGGGCTCTGGAAACACCATATATTTT
>NA|TRBJ2-2|TRBV6-5|few
CASSYQGSGELFF
TGTGCCAGCAGTTACCAGGGCTCCGGGGAGCTGTTTTTT
>TRBD1|TRBJ2-7|TRBV29-1|NA
CSVATGPYEQYF
TGCAGCGTCGCGACAGGGCCCTACGAGCAGTACTTC
>NA|TRBJ1-5|TRBV6-1|NA
CASHRTNQPQHF
TGTGCCAGCCACAGGACTAATCAGCCCCAGCATTTT
>NA|TRBJ2-1|TRBV7-6|once
CASSFGTATSAVSGSPNEQFF
TGTGCCAGCAGCTTCGGGACGGCGACCTCCGCGGTCTCGGGGTCCCCGAATGAGCAGTTCTTC
>TRBD2|TRBJ2-3|TRBV29-1|NA
CSVELLGLAGTPYYADTQYF
TGCAGCGTTGAACTATTGGGACTAGCGGGCACTCCCTACTATGCAGATACGCAGTATTTT
>NA|TRBJ2-3|TRBV28|NA
CASPPGTAALDTQYF
TGTGCCAGCCCCCCTGGGACCGCCGCATTAGATACGCAGTATTTT
>NA|TRBJ2-1|TRBV9|once
CASRGLRSNEQFF
TGTGCCAGCAGGGGACTCAGGTCCAATGAGCAGTTCTTC
>NA|TRBJ2-7|TRBV2|NA
CAIQGGTVSSYEQYF
TGTGCCATCCAGGGGGGGACAGTGAGCTCCTACGAGCAGTACTTC
>TRBD2|TRBJ2-1|TRBV30|NA
CAWSEQTSGLGNEQFF
TGTGCCTGGAGTGAGCAGACTAGCGGTTTGGGTAATGAGCAGTTCTTC
>NA|TRBJ1-5|TRBV25-1|NA
CASRAGFAQPQHF
TGTGCCAGCAGAGCAGGGTTCGCACAGCCCCAGCATTTT
>TRBD2|TRBJ2-3|TRBV15|NA
CATSRDLSGSTDTQYF
TGTGCCACCAGCAGAGATCTTAGCGGGAGCACAGATACGCAGTATTTT
>NA|TRBJ2-5|TRBV9|NA
CASRPTGTPAETQYF
TGTGCCAGCCGCCCGACAGGAACCCCCGCGGAGACCCAGTACTTC
>NA|TRBJ1-1|TRBV5-1|once
CASGYPGDEAFF
TGCGCCAGCGGTTACCCAGGGGACGAAGCTTTCTTT
>NA|TRBJ1-5|TRBV27|NA
CASSLTLIQPQHF
TGTGCCAGCAGTTTAACCCTAATCCAGCCCCAGCATTTT
>TRBD1|TRBJ2-3|TRBV18|NA
CASSPGQGGTDTQYF
TGTGCCAGCTCACCAGGACAGGGTGGCACAGATACGCAGTATTTT
>TRBD2|TRBJ2-7|TRBV11-2|NA
CASSMGLAASYEQYF
TGTGCCAGCAGCATGGGACTAGCGGCATCCTACGAGCAGTACTTC
>NA|TRBJ1-1|TRBV6-6|once
CASSKAGSNTEAFF
TGTGCCAGCAGTAAGGCAGGCTCGAACACTGAAGCTTTCTTT
>NA|TRBJ2-3|TRBV7-3|once
CASSLYPVSDTDTQYF
TGTGCCAGCAGCTTATATCCAGTTTCGGACACAGATACGCAGTATTTT
>TRBD1|TRBJ1-2|TRBV7-9|few
CASSLGTDYGYTF
TGTGCCAGCAGCCTAGGGACAGACTATGGCTACACCTTC
>NA|TRBJ2-1|TRBV27|NA
CASSLSGLNPGVPQMYNEQFF
TGTGCCAGCAGTTTATCGGGCCTAAATCCGGGAGTCCCACAAATGTACAATGAGCAGTTCTTC
>NA|TRBJ1-2|TRBV4-3|NA
CASSPFDGGNYGYTF
TGCGCCAGCAGCCCCTTCGATGGGGGTAACTATGGCTACACCTTC
>TRBD2|TRBJ2-2|TRBV30|NA
CARGLGPAGELFF
TGTGCCAGGGGACTAGGCCCGGCCGGGGAGCTGTTTTTT
>NA|TRBJ1-2|TRBV29-1|few
CSAQESEIYGYTF
TGCAGCGCGCAGGAGTCTGAGATCTATGGCTACACCTTC
>TRBD2|TRBJ2-1|TRBV7-6|NA
CASSLVAGDGNEQFF
TGTGCCAGCAGCTTAGTAGCGGGAGACGGCAATGAGCAGTTCTTC
>NA|TRBJ2-7|TRBV28|NA
CASRGRAAPSYEQYF
TGTGCCAGCAGGGGTCGGGCAGCGCCCTCCTACGAGCAGTACTTC
>TRBD2|TRBJ2-1|TRBV6-1|NA
CASTLAGSSYNEQFF
TGTGCCAGTACCCTAGCGGGGAGCTCCTACAATGAGCAGTTCTTC
>NA|TRBJ1-1|TRBV10-3|NA
CAISEGESTEAFF
TGTGCCATCAGTGAGGGTGAATCGACTGAAGCTTTCTTT
>TRBD2|TRBJ2-7|TRBV7-9|NA
CASSVSGSSYEQYF
TGTGCCAGCAGCGTTAGCGGGAGCTCCTACGAGCAGTACTTC
>TRBD1|TRBJ2-4|TRBV19|NA
CASSPPRDRGRVAKNIQYF
TGTGCCAGTAGTCCTCCAAGGGACAGGGGGCGGGTGGCCAAAAACATTCAGTACTTC
>TRBD1|TRBJ1-2|TRBV5-4|NA
CASSLSQGANGYTF
TGTGCCAGCAGCTTGTCACAGGGGGCTAATGGCTACACCTTC
>NA|TRBJ2-1|TRBV20-1|once
CSARTTDEQFF
TGCAGTGCTAGGACAACGGATGAGCAGTTCTTC
>NA|TRBJ1-1|TRBV28|few
CASSRTFGTNTEAFF
TGTGCCAGCAGTCGTACCTTTGGGACGAACACTGAAGCTTTCTTT
>NA|TRBJ2-5|TRBV7-6|NA
CASSGPGSQYF
TGTGCCAGCAGCGGACCGGGGTCCCAGTACTTC
>NA|TRBJ2-7|TRBV7-9|NA
CASSPPGSYEQYF
TGTGCCAGCAGCCCCCCCGGCTCCTACGAGCAGTACTTC
>TRBD2|TRBJ2-2|TRBV7-2|few
CASSLGTRNTGELFF
TGTGCCAGCAGCCTCGGGACTAGGAATACCGGGGAGCTGTTTTTT
>NA|TRBJ2-5|TRBV7-2|NA
CASSLGGDKKETQYF
TGTGCCAGCAGCTTAGGCGGGGACAAAAAAGAGACCCAGTACTTC